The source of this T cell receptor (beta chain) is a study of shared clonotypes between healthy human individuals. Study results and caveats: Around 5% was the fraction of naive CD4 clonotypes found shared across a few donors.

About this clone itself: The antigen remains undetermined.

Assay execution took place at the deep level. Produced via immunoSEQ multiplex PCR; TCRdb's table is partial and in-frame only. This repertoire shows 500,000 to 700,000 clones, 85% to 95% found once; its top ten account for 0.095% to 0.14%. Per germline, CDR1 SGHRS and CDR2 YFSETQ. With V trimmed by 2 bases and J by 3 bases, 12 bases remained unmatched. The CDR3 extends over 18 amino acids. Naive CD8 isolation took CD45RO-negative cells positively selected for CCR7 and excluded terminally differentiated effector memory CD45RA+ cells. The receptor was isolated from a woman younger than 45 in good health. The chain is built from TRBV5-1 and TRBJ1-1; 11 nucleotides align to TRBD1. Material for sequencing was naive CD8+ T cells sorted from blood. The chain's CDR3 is CASSLADRGLGLDTEAFF. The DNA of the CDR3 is TGCGCCAGCAGCTTAGCGGACAGGGGGCTAGGTTTGGACACTGAAGCTTTCTTT.